These 9 T cell receptor beta chains were all obtained from the same sample, sequenced in a study of blood T cell repertoires in COVID-19. The data were produced by immunoSEQ multiplex PCR, yet TCRdb's version contains in-frame clones alone and is incomplete. The top ten clones hold 23% of a sample with about 68,000 clones, 65% to 80% of them seen once. Sequencing used peripheral blood. Source of these receptors: a human donor in a cohort sampled during active COVID-19.

This clone was seen once. The V and J genes are TRBV7-8 and TRBJ2-7, with D possibly matching TRBD1 (6 bases). The CDR3 runs 15 residues. V lost 0 bases, J lost 3 bases, and 12 bases lay in between. The germline V gene encodes CDR1 SGHVS and CDR2 FQNEAQ. The CDR3 protein is CASSLALIQGYEQYF. The CDR3 DNA is TGTGCCAGCAGCTTAGCGTTAATACAGGGCTACGAGCAGTACTTC.

V gene TRBV20-1 combines with J gene TRBJ2-5; D possibly corresponds to TRBD1 (5 bases). This CDR3 region has 15 residues. CDR1 DFQATT and CDR2 SNEGSKA come from the germline V gene (reference sequence). V gave up 3 bases and J gave up 0 bases, with 14 bases separating them. The CDR3 sequence: CSASKGVPYQETQYF. The CDR3, as DNA: TGCAGTGCTAGTAAAGGGGTCCCCTACCAAGAGACCCAGTACTTC.

V and J are TRBV2 and TRBJ1-6; 10 bases align to TRBD1. CDR1 is SNHLY, CDR2 FYNNEI, per germline. The CDR3 loop spans 14 amino acids. V gave up 7 bases and J gave up 6 bases; unmatched junction bases: 3. The CDR3 sequence is CASTRDRGNSPLHF. DNA of the CDR3: TGTGCCAGCACCCGGGACAGGGGTAATTCACCCCTCCACTTT.

The chain couples TRBV7-2 to TRBJ1-1; D remains ambiguous. Trimming left V 0 bases short and J 6 bases short, with 8 bases between. Germline CDR1 reads SGHTA; CDR2 reads FQGNSA. There are 13 residues in the CDR3. The CDR3 is CASSLARGAEAFF. CDR3 bases: TGTGCCAGCAGCTTAGCGCGGGGAGCTGAAGCTTTCTTT. The whole variable domain, filled in from reference TRBV7-2 and TRBJ1-1, reads GAGVSQSPSNKVTEKGKDVELRCDPISGHTALYWYRQSLGQGLEFLIYFQGNSAPDKSGLPSDRFSAERTGGSVSTLTIQRTQQEDSAVYLCASSLARGAEAFFGQGTRLTVV.

This clone occurred many times. This sequence joins TRBV19 and TRBJ1-5; the match to TRBD1 covers 7 bases. CDR3 size: 14 residues. Germline CDR1 LNHDA, CDR2 SQIVND (reference sequence). With V trimmed by 7 bases and J by 4 bases, 7 bases remained unmatched. CDR3 residues: CASNWGQTNQPQHF. DNA of the CDR3: TGTGCCAGTAACTGGGGACAGACTAATCAGCCCCAGCATTTT.

The rearrangement uses TRBV19 and TRBJ1-1, with TRBD1 as a possible D gene (5 bases). The CDR3 sequence is 15 residues long. V lost 5 bases and J 3 bases, leaving 16 bases between the germline ends. Germline V gene lookup returns CDR1 LNHDA and CDR2 SQIVND (reference sequence). Written as DNA, the CDR3 is TGTGCCAGTAGTCCGGCCGGGACTGGGCACACTGAAGCTTTCTTT. Encoded protein: CASSPAGTGHTEAFF.

The chain links TRBV27 to TRBJ1-1; TRBD1 matches at 11 bases. CDR1 and CDR2 from the germline V gene are MNHEY and SMNVEV (reference sequence). Trimming removed 4 bases from V and 4 bases from J; junction bases left unmatched: 5. The CDR3 has 15 residues. CDR3 sequence reads: CASSSSGTGGTEAFF. The DNA of the CDR3 is TGTGCCAGCAGTTCATCCGGGACAGGGGGCACTGAAGCTTTCTTT.

J is TRBJ2-1 and V is TRBV11-2; D might be TRBD2 (6 bases). The CDR3 contains 16 residues. Trimming pared 6 bases from V and 8 bases from J, leaving 23 bases between. Germline CDR1 reads SGHAT; CDR2 reads FQNNGV. The CDR3 region has the DNA TGTGCCAGCAGGAGCGTCGGGCGGACTATCTTGGATGAGCAGTTCTTC. As protein: CASRSVGRTILDEQFF.

The chain carries TRBV28 and TRBJ2-7; D is possibly TRBD1 (6 bases). Looked up from germline, CDR1 is MDHEN and CDR2 is SYDVKM. The CDR3 runs to 14 residues. Trimming took 8 bases from V and 3 from J, leaving 17 bases between them. The CDR3 DNA follows: TGTGCCAGCCCCAGCTCAGGGGCTGACTACGAGCAGTACTTC. This codes for CASPSSGADYEQYF.